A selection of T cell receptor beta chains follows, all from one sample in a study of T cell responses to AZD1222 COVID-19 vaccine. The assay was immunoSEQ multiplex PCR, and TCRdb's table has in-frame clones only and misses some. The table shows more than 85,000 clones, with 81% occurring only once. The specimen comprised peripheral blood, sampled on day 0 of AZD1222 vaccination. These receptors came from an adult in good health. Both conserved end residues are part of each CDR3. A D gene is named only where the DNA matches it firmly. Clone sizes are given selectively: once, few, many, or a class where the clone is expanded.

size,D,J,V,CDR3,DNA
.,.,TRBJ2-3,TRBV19,CASSIQTPRDTQYF,TGTGCCAGTAGTATCCAGACCCCCCGAGATACGCAGTATTTT
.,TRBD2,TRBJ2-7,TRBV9,CASSVVDGGSSYEQYF,TGTGCCAGCAGCGTAGTGGACGGGGGGTCGTCCTACGAGCAGTACTTC
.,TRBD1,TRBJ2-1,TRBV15,CATSRGDSAYNEQFF,TGTGCCACCAGCAGAGGGGACAGTGCCTACAATGAGCAGTTCTTC
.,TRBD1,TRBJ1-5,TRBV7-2,CASSMTGYSNQPQHF,TGTGCCAGCAGCATGACAGGGTATAGCAATCAGCCCCAGCATTTT
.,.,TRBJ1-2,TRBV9,CASSVGGGNYGYTF,TGTGCCAGCAGCGTAGGCGGGGGGAACTATGGCTACACCTTC
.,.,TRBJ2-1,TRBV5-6,CASTSPGREQFF,TGTGCCAGCACCTCCCCAGGGCGAGAGCAGTTCTTC
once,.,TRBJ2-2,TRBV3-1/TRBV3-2,CASTERAGTGELFF,TGTGCCAGCACCGAACGGGCAGGCACCGGGGAGCTGTTTTTT
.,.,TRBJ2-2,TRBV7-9,CASTRRSGRQNTGELFF,TGTGCCAGCACTCGGAGGAGCGGGCGTCAGAACACCGGGGAGCTGTTTTTT
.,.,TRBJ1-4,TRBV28,CASGRAEKLFF,TGTGCCAGCGGACGGGCCGAAAAACTGTTTTTT
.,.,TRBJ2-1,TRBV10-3,CAISESTGGQEQFF,TGTGCCATCAGTGAGTCGACAGGAGGACAAGAGCAGTTCTTC
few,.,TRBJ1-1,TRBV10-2,CASSESSGNTEAFF,TGCGCCAGCAGTGAGTCGAGTGGAAACACTGAAGCTTTCTTT
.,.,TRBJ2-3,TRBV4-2,CASSQETAQSDTQYF,TGTGCCAGCAGCCAAGAAACCGCCCAGAGCGATACGCAGTATTTT
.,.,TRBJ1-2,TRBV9,CARARGGGAHGYTF,TGTGCCCGCGCGCGAGGGGGAGGGGCCCATGGCTACACCTTC
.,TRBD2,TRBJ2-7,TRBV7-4,CASSQPGLALPYEQYF,TGTGCCAGCAGCCAACCCGGACTAGCGCTCCCCTACGAGCAGTACTTC
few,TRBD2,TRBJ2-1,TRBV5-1,CASSLPGLAGYNEQFF,TGCGCCAGCAGCTTACCGGGACTAGCGGGTTACAATGAGCAGTTCTTC
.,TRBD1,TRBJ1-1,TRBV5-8,CASSGTGADNTEAFF,TGTGCCAGCAGCGGGACAGGGGCGGACAACACTGAAGCTTTCTTT